The next 29 T cell receptor beta chains were all read from a single sample in a study of T cells in Graves' hyperthyroidism and ophthalmopathy. Amplified TCR beta CDR3 regions came from RNA transcripts. TCR CDR3 underwent first-round RT-PCR with the HTBI primer set. One entry per CDR3 protein, called by TCRdb with MiXCR from the multiplex PCR reads. The sample holds 330,000 or so distinct CDR3 sequences, around a fifth seen once. The sequenced sample consisted of blood. The source is a man between 50 and 59 years old with Graves' ophthalmopathy.

This clonotype was detected only a few times. The V and J genes are TRBV5-1 and TRBJ1-4; 9 bases align to TRBD1. Germline CDR1 SGHRS, CDR2 YFSETQ. CDR3 size: 15 residues. Trimming cost V 0 bases and J 7 bases; bases outside gene matches: 4. The CDR3 reads CASSLDGTGTEKLFF. CDR3 in DNA: TGCGCCAGCAGCTTGGACGGGACAGGGACTGAAAAACTGTTTTTT.

This clonotype was detected many times. The chain uses TRBV7-2 and TRBJ1-1, with D maybe TRBD1 (5 bases). Germline V gene sequence: CDR1 SGHTA, CDR2 FQGNSA. V was cut by 1 base and J by 5 bases, with 11 bases left in between. CDR3 length: 14 amino acids. The CDR3 sequence is CASSLESRGTEAFF. Here the CDR3 DNA reads TGTGCCAGCAGCTTAGAGTCTAGGGGTACTGAAGCTTTCTTT.

This clonotype was picked up many times. This chain connects TRBV5-1 to TRBJ2-6; 8 bases are shared with TRBD2. V lost 4 bases and J lost 2; bases outside the gene matches: 5. The CDR3 is 16 residues long. Germline CDR1 reads SGHRS; CDR2 reads YFSETQ. CDR3 in DNA: TGCGCCAGCAGCCCCGGGGGGGGGGCTGGGGCCAACGTCCTGACTTTC. Translated: CASSPGGGAGANVLTF.

The chain employs TRBV7-9 and TRBJ2-1; no clear D gene. CDR3 length: 14 residues. Germline CDR1 reads SEHNR; CDR2 reads FQNEAQ (reference sequence). V was trimmed by 1 base and J by 1 base, leaving 5 bases between them. The CDR3 loop reads CASSLDRSYNEQFF. The DNA for the CDR3 is TGTGCCAGCAGCTTAGACCGATCCTACAATGAGCAGTTCTTC.

About this clonotype: A clone one base away is much larger, so this may be a read error. The V gene is TRBV5-4, the J gene TRBJ2-4; D is unclear. CDR1 SGHNT and CDR2 YYREEE come from the germline V gene (reference sequence). This CDR3 is 15 amino acids long. V dropped 4 bases and J dropped 0 bases, with 11 bases sitting between them. The CDR3 DNA reads as TGTGCCAGCAGCGTCGACTCTTTAGCCAAAAACATTCAGTACTTC. Translating it yields CASSVDSLAKNIQYF.

This clonotype was seen only a few times. This sequence joins TRBV4-1 and TRBJ2-3; 11 bases agree with TRBD2. J was trimmed by 4 bases and V by 0 bases; bases with no gene match: 3. The CDR3 is made up of 16 amino acids. Germline V gene data show CDR1 as MGHRA and CDR2 as YSYEKL. The CDR3 protein is CASSQETSGISDTQYF. CDR3 DNA sequence: TGCGCCAGCAGCCAAGAGACTAGCGGGATCTCAGATACGCAGTATTTT.

This clonotype came up once. A much larger clone is a single base away; this may be a read error. The rearrangement joins TRBV20-1 to TRBJ2-1; a weak D match, TRBD2 (7 bases). The CDR3 length is 13 residues. From germline, CDR1 is DFQATT and CDR2 SNEGSKA (reference sequence). CDR3 sequence (DNA): TGCAGGGGAGGGGGGAAAAAGGTGAATGAGCAGTTCTTC. It codes for CRGGGKKVNEQFF.

The chain carries TRBV19 and TRBJ2-3; D perhaps matches TRBD1 (5 bases). The V and J ends lost 10 bases and 8 bases respectively, with 22 bases between them. This CDR3 is built from 14 residues. Germline CDR1 and CDR2: LNHDA and SQIVND (reference sequence). The CDR3 spells CATTPSVPRGTQYF. DNA for the CDR3: TGTGCCACCACCCCTTCCGTGCCTAGGGGTACGCAGTATTTT.

This clonotype was seen a few times. The CDR3 protein is CASSATGNTGELFF. The DNA of the CDR3 is TGTGCCAGCAGCGCTACAGGGAACACCGGGGAGCTGTTTTTT. The chain uses TRBV9 and TRBJ2-2, with D possibly matching TRBD1 (5 bases). Germline V gene lookup returns CDR1 SGDLS and CDR2 YYNGEE. The CDR3 loop spans 14 amino acids. V lost 3 bases, J lost 1 base, and 7 bases lay in between.

This clonotype was seen many times. The chain has TRBV5-6 and TRBJ2-7, with a tentative D call TRBD2 (5 bases). Germline V lookup: CDR1 SGHDT, CDR2 YYEEEE. Trimming removed 0 bases at V and 4 bases at J, with 14 bases between. This CDR3 region has 15 residues. CDR3 DNA: TGTGCCAGCAGCTTGGGCCCGACTGGAGGATACGAGCAGTACTTC. It yields the protein CASSLGPTGGYEQYF.

The genes are TRBV27 and TRBJ1-2; D is perhaps TRBD1 (5 bases). The CDR3 runs 16 residues. The germline V gene encodes CDR1 MNHEY and CDR2 SMNVEV (reference sequence). Trimming took off 5 bases at V and 0 bases at J, with 16 bases between the two ends. The CDR3 protein is CASSTTRQIANYGYTF. DNA of the CDR3: TGTGCCAGCAGTACGACACGACAGATAGCTAACTATGGCTACACCTTC.

The genes are TRBV29-1 and TRBJ1-1, with no clear D. The CDR3 length is 12 residues. The germline V and J ends were trimmed by 6 bases and 1 base, with 9 bases remaining between them. Germline V gene lookup returns CDR1 SQVTM and CDR2 ANQGSEA. CDR3 loop: CSVMDGNTEAFF. CDR3 in DNA: TGCAGCGTCATGGACGGGAACACTGAAGCTTTCTTT.

The chain employs TRBV30 and TRBJ2-1; the D is unclear. Germline V CDR1 and CDR2: GTSNPN, SVGIG (reference sequence). The V end was cut by 2 bases, the J end by 8 bases, with 10 bases between. CDR3 length: 12 residues. The CDR3 DNA sequence: TGTGCCTGGAGTACTGCAGAGTATGAGCAGTTCTTC. This gives the protein CAWSTAEYEQFF.

This clonotype was counted between two and nine times. The V call is TRBV10-3, the J call TRBJ1-6; possible D gene TRBD1, 5 bases. V was cut by 7 bases and J by 7 bases, with 14 bases left in between. Germline CDR1 is ENHRY and CDR2 is SYGVKD. CDR3 length equals 14 residues. The CDR3 protein is CAIKWDWENSPLHF. Written as DNA, the CDR3 is TGTGCCATCAAATGGGACTGGGAAAATTCACCCCTCCACTTT.

There are a few counts of this clonotype. This sequence joins TRBV12-3 or TRBV12-4 and TRBJ1-2; tentatively, D is TRBD1 (5 bases). The ends were cut back, 3 bases at V and 6 bases at J, with 11 bases in the middle. The CDR3 spans 13 residues. The CDR3 reads CASSFPGPHGYTF. CDR3 bases: TGTGCCAGCAGTTTCCCAGGGCCTCATGGCTACACCTTC.

This clonotype was seen many times. Here the CDR3 DNA reads TGTGCCAGCAGTTTTTTGGGGCGGGCTGCAACTAATGAAAAACTGTTTTTT. It encodes CASSFLGRAATNEKLFF. The chain has TRBV6-1 and TRBJ1-4; TRBD1 might be the D (5 bases). CDR3 length: 17 amino acids. CDR1 and CDR2 from the germline V gene are MNHNS and SASEGT. V lost 5 bases and J 0 bases, leaving 16 bases between the germline ends.

This clonotype came up many times. The J gene is TRBJ1-4, the V gene TRBV12-3 or TRBV12-4; no definite D call. The CDR3 is 14 amino acids. The V gene lost 1 base and the J gene lost 1 base, with 4 bases spanning the gap. The DNA of the CDR3 is TGTGCCAGCAGTTTAGGGCGAACTAATGAAAAACTGTTTTTT. Residues: CASSLGRTNEKLFF.

This clonotype was counted only a few times. The CDR3 region has the DNA TGTGCCTGGAGGCACCGGGACAGGGGCTACGAGCAGTACTTC. Translated: CAWRHRDRGYEQYF. The V and J genes are TRBV30 and TRBJ2-7; 10 nucleotides agree with TRBD1. The CDR3 length is 14 residues. The V and J ends lost 3 bases and 3 bases, in that order; junction bases with no gene match: 5. Germline CDR1 is GTSNPN and CDR2 is SVGIG (reference sequence).

The gene calls are TRBV15 and TRBJ2-1, with 14 bases lining up with TRBD2. V was clipped by 4 bases and J by 6 bases; unmatched bases: 2. This CDR3 is 15 amino acids long. CDR1 is LNHNV, CDR2 YYDKDF, per germline (reference sequence). CDR3 loop: CATSKTSGRANEQFF. The CDR3 nucleotides are TGTGCCACCAGCAAGACTAGCGGGAGGGCCAATGAGCAGTTCTTC. Full variable domain (rest looked up from reference TRBV15 and TRBJ2-1): DAMVIQNPRYQVTQFGKPVTLSCSQTLNHNVMYWYQQKSSQAPKLLFHYYDKDFNNEADTPDNFQSRRPNTSFCFLDIRSPGLGDTAMYLCATSKTSGRANEQFFGPGTRLTVL.

This clonotype was counted many times. V gene TRBV28 combines with J gene TRBJ1-1; D gene ambiguous. Germline V gene sequence: CDR1 MDHEN, CDR2 SYDVKM. V was shortened by 6 bases and J by 4 bases, with 12 bases between the two germline ends. This CDR3 contains 13 residues. The CDR3 reads CASSPGVITEAFF. CDR3 coding DNA: TGTGCCAGCAGCCCCGGGGTAATCACTGAAGCTTTCTTT.

The CDR3 nucleotides are TGTGCCAGCAGCTTAGGGTTTTTGGCGGGAGGGCTCGAGCAGTTCTTC. Translation gives CASSLGFLAGGLEQFF. V gene TRBV11-2 combines with J gene TRBJ2-1, with 9 bases identical to TRBD2. V shed 1 base, J shed 10 bases, and the junction held 11 bases outside the gene matches. Per the germline V gene, CDR1 is SGHAT and CDR2 is FQNNGV. The CDR3 covers 16 residues.

This clonotype was seen only a few times. The chain carries TRBV18 and TRBJ1-5, with 11 bases matching TRBD1. Germline loops: CDR1 KGHSH, CDR2 LQKENI. The V and J ends lost 6 bases and 8 bases, in that order; junction bases with no gene match: 6. The CDR3 spans 14 residues. The CDR3 nucleotides read TGTGCCAGCTCCCTCGGGGACAGGGGGAAGCCCCAGCATTTT. Its protein is CASSLGDRGKPQHF.

This clonotype was detected only a few times. The chain links TRBV5-5 to TRBJ2-7; 12 nucleotides line up with TRBD1. CDR1 and CDR2 (germline): SGHKS, YYEKEE (reference sequence). The CDR3 consists of 15 residues. J was trimmed by 7 bases and V by 4 bases; bases with no gene match: 9. The CDR3 is CASSPGGQGASEQYF. CDR3 nucleotides: TGTGCCAGCAGCCCGGGGGGACAGGGGGCGAGTGAGCAGTACTTC.

This clonotype was recorded a few times. The chain recombines TRBV9 with TRBJ2-1; possibly TRBD2 for D (5 bases). The V and J ends lost 2 bases and 9 bases respectively, with 12 bases between them. Germline V gene data show CDR1 as SGDLS and CDR2 as YYNGEE. The CDR3 is 13 residues long. The CDR3 is CASSVNAGFEQFF. The CDR3 DNA follows: TGTGCCAGCAGCGTGAACGCGGGCTTTGAGCAGTTCTTC.

The chain links TRBV5-4 to TRBJ1-2; D is uncertain. The CDR3 contains 13 residues. The V and J ends lost 4 bases and 9 bases respectively, with 16 bases between them. Per germline, CDR1 SGHNT and CDR2 YYREEE (reference sequence). In nucleotides, the CDR3 is TGTGCCAGCAGCCCTGAGTCGACTGATAGCTACACCTTC. Amino acid sequence: CASSPESTDSYTF.

The chain uses TRBV11-2 and TRBJ1-5; the match to TRBD1 covers 9 bases. The CDR3 is 15 amino acids. Trimming cost V 3 bases and J 6 bases; bases outside gene matches: 6. Germline CDR1 SGHAT, CDR2 FQNNGV. CDR3 sequence (DNA): TGTGCCAGCAGCTTCCGGGACAGGGAGGTTCAGCCCCAGCATTTT. Its translation is CASSFRDREVQPQHF.

The J gene is TRBJ2-7, the V gene TRBV30, with D unresolved. The CDR3 consists of 15 residues. CDR1 GTSNPN and CDR2 SVGIG come from the germline V gene (reference sequence). Trimming took 1 base from V and 5 from J, leaving 18 bases between them. The CDR3 DNA is TGTGCCTGGAGTGCCCGCCAGCCCGGTAAAGACGAGCAGTACTTC. Residues: CAWSARQPGKDEQYF.

This clonotype was detected many times. The chain uses TRBV2 and TRBJ2-7; D tentatively fits TRBD1 or TRBD2 (5 bases each). V was shortened by 8 bases and J by 1 base, with 12 bases between the two germline ends. The CDR3 sequence is 13 residues long. The germline V gene has CDR1 SNHLY and CDR2 FYNNEI. As DNA, the CDR3 is TGTGCCAGCTCATCCAGGGAGTCCTACGAGCAGTACTTC. The encoded protein is CASSSRESYEQYF.

This chain uses TRBV11-2 with TRBJ2-5; 12 bases line up with TRBD1. The CDR3 spans 20 residues. Looked up from germline, CDR1 is SGHAT and CDR2 is FQNNGV. V dropped 5 bases and J dropped 2; count of bases not matched to a gene: 18. CDR3 protein: CASSASVWDRGRRSQETQYF. In nucleotides, the CDR3 is TGTGCCAGCAGCGCCTCCGTGTGGGACAGGGGGCGCCGGAGTCAAGAGACCCAGTACTTC.